The rows below give T cell receptor beta chains drawn from one sample of a study of Graves' ophthalmopathy and Graves' hyperthyroidism. TCRdb re-called the multiplex PCR reads through MiXCR, storing one row per CDR3 protein. The profile shows about 400,000 distinct CDR3 sequences, 15% to 20% of them singletons. Specimen: peripheral blood. Source of these receptors: a woman in her late teens or twenties with Graves' ophthalmopathy. Both conserved end residues are part of each CDR3.

CDR3: CASSQQGLAGQETQYF
V: TRBV6-2/TRBV6-3

CDR3: CASSPTGEAGYTF
V: TRBV7-9

CDR3: CASSVEPSPYEQYF
V: TRBV9

CDR3: CASSYSPRGETQYF
V: TRBV6-2/TRBV6-3

CDR3: CAASRGGGTHEQYF
V: TRBV19

CDR3: CASTLTVGHEQYF
V: TRBV12-3/TRBV12-4

CDR3: CASSLLGIGPMNTEAFF
V: TRBV11-2

CDR3: CAWSLLHGGYTF
V: TRBV30

CDR3: CSVDVVGRDYGYTF
V: TRBV29-1

CDR3: CASSKAGGQDEQYF
V: TRBV19

CDR3: CASSSSGGIGETQYF
V: TRBV6-6

CDR3: CASSNNRVPEAFF
V: TRBV6-5

CDR3: CATRNETFLRTEAFF
V: TRBV6-1

CDR3: CASSEGGGAGEQYF
V: TRBV6-4

CDR3: CASSRSSGGGQETQYF
V: TRBV7-3

CDR3: CSASTGGIHAFF
V: TRBV20-1

CDR3: CASSPPGGYTF
V: TRBV28

CDR3: CASSRTSGDTYEQYF
V: TRBV6-1

CDR3: CSGLGLNYEQYF
V: TRBV29-1

CDR3: CASSYSIGDSSGANVLTF
V: TRBV6-2/TRBV6-3

CDR3: CASSARSGGAGETQYF
V: TRBV6-1

CDR3: CASSQVRRATGELFF
V: TRBV4-1

CDR3: CAIQSSHEQYF
V: TRBV10-3

CDR3: CAWSLGVGEQYF
V: TRBV30

CDR3: CASSPTRESPSFF
V: TRBV7-8

CDR3: CASSLARQGVTQYF
V: TRBV7-2

CDR3: CASSLALEVETQYF
V: TRBV7-9

CDR3: CASSNGPYEQYF
V: TRBV28

CDR3: CASSLVPNYEQYF
V: TRBV12-3/TRBV12-4

CDR3: CASIGMRPLHF
V: TRBV6-2/TRBV6-3

CDR3: CASSERWVDIQYF
V: TRBV2

CDR3: CASSFSGRWYEQYF
V: TRBV5-1

CDR3: CSADDRAGNTIYF
V: TRBV20-1

CDR3: CASSADSNTGELFF
V: TRBV7-9

CDR3: CATLGLVGEQYF
V: TRBV19

CDR3: CASSPNRRGWETQYF
V: TRBV4-3

CDR3: CASSPWAEGTEAFF
V: TRBV5-1

CDR3: CASNLRQGGGYTF
V: TRBV7-2

CDR3: CASSFGGGPTYEQYF
V: TRBV28

CDR3: CASSEGNGLTYGYTF
V: TRBV6-1

CDR3: CASSVLGQPQHF
V: TRBV2

CDR3: CASSPWTGEQETQYF
V: TRBV11-2

CDR3: CASSSIVRLAANNEQYF
V: TRBV28

CDR3: CASSLDWTGVFRNPSYEQYF
V: TRBV6-2/TRBV6-3

CDR3: CSAATEPAGYTF
V: TRBV20-1

CDR3: CASSSIAGGYEQYF
V: TRBV5-5

CDR3: CASSARRGSGGRLYQETQYF
V: TRBV6-1

CDR3: CASSSRLRGAGYEQYF
V: TRBV7-2

CDR3: CASSSWSGYSNQPQHF
V: TRBV6-2/TRBV6-3

CDR3: CASSPDWARELFF
V: TRBV19

CDR3: CSARSIGPGGNQPQHF
V: TRBV20-1

CDR3: CASSLYAGNTIYF
V: TRBV5-1

CDR3: CASSMPVDFGVNTEAFF
V: TRBV19